Here is one T cell receptor beta chain with its context. The data were taken from a study of blood T cell repertoires in COVID-19. Study details: T cells, B-cell-depleted T cells, or PBMCs provided the cDNA or gDNA that served as material.

The method was immunoSEQ multiplex PCR; TCRdb's version includes in-frame clones alone and lacks a portion of them. The top ten clones hold over 2% of a sample with roughly 70,000 clones, 77% of them seen once. The CDR3 is made up of 16 amino acids. With 0 bases clipped from V and 4 bases from J, the junction kept 7 bases outside the gene matches. Germline V gene data show CDR1 as SGDLS and CDR2 as YYNGEE. This rearrangement joins TRBV9 to TRBJ1-2; 9 bases are a match to TRBD1. The clonotype was recovered from a man in his 70s with COVID-19, enrolled during active disease. The material sequenced was peripheral blood. In nucleotides, the CDR3 is TGTGCCAGCAGCGTAGAAGGGACAGGGTACGGCTATGGCTACACCTTC. The encoded protein is CASSVEGTGYGYGYTF. The full variable domain, in which reference TRBV9 and TRBJ1-2 provide the parts outside the CDR3, is DSGVTQTPKHLITATGQRVTLRCSPRSGDLSVYWYQQSLDQGLQFLIQYYNGEERAKGNILERFSAQQFPDLHSELNLSSLELGDSALYFCASSVEGTGYGYGYTFGSGTRLTVV.